The T cell receptor (beta chain) under discussion was sequenced for a study of shared clonotypes between healthy human individuals. Study-wide results and limits: Approximately 5% of naive CD4 clonotypes were shared across a few donors.

Assay used: immunoSEQ multiplex PCR; TCRdb lists only in-frame clones, some missing. The data show about 800,000 clones, just over 95% seen once. Naive CD8 cells lacked CD45RO, underwent positive selection for CCR7 and left out terminally differentiated effector memory CD45RA+ cells. In the case of this clone: The target antigen is unknown.

Between the trimmed V and J ends, which lost 2 bases and 0 bases, there was a span of 7 bases. The CDR3 totals 15 residues. Germline CDR1 reads SEHNR; CDR2 reads FQNEAQ (reference sequence). This TCR was recovered from a man aged 25-45 years in good health. Sequenced input: naive CD8+ T cells sorted from blood. V gene TRBV7-9 combines with J gene TRBJ2-2; D is unclear. Here the CDR3 DNA reads TGTGCCAGCAGCTTAACGGAAACGAACACCGGGGAGCTGTTTTTT. As protein: CASSLTETNTGELFF. Variable domain in full (rest from reference TRBV7-9 and TRBJ2-2): DTGVSQNPRHKITKRGQNVTFRCDPISEHNRLYWYRQTLGQGPEFLTYFQNEAQLEKSRLLSDRFSAERPKGSFSTLEIQRTEQGDSAMYLCASSLTETNTGELFFGEGSRLTVL.